This TCR beta chain was retrieved from a study of immune reconstitution after stem cell transplant in scleroderma. This clonotype ranks as medium-sized. Between the trimmed V and J ends, which lost 3 bases and 5 bases, there was a span of 4 bases. CDR3 length: 11 residues. Germline V CDR1 and CDR2: SNHLY, FYNNEI. TCRdb analysed the RT-PCR reads with MiXCR anew, one entry per CDR3 protein. The top ten hold under 25% of the sample, which has roughly 2,100 distinct CDR3 sequences, roughly 8.6% seen once. This sequence was found in a male donor with systemic sclerosis. Sampling was performed before or after autologous hematopoietic stem cell transplantation (not recorded which). V gene TRBV2 combines with J gene TRBJ2-5; D is unclear. In DNA, the CDR3 is TGTGCCAGCAGTGATTGGGAGACCCAGTACTTC. It translates to CASSDWETQYF. The complete variable domain, with remaining parts taken from reference TRBV2 and TRBJ2-5, reads EPEVTQTPSHQVTQMGQEVILRCVPISNHLYFYWYRQILGQKVEFLVSFYNNEISEKSEIFDDQFSVERPDGSNFTLKIRSTKLEDSAMYFCASSDWETQYFGPGTRLLVL.